Presented here are 14 T cell receptor beta chains from one specimen sequenced in a study of long-term antiretroviral therapy in people with HIV. Version v3.0 of the immunoSEQ assay ran at survey level. TCRdb keeps only in-frame clones here, not all; method: immunoSEQ multiplex PCR. The data show about 22,000 clones, with 70% to 80% seen just once and over 8% held by the top ten. Sequenced material: unsorted PBMCs, taken 1.2 years after starting antiretroviral therapy. These receptors all stem from a woman aged 35 to 49 with HIV.

The V call is TRBV5-1, the J call TRBJ1-1; TRBD1 agrees at 7 bases. After removal of 0 bases from V and 2 bases from J, the junction contained 10 bases not matched to a gene. CDR3 length equals 17 residues. Germline values: CDR1 SGHRS, CDR2 YFSETQ. For the CDR3, the DNA is TGCGCCAGCAGCTTGGGAGACAGGGAGGGAAGCAACACTGAAGCTTTCTTT. Translating gives CASSLGDREGSNTEAFF.

Only a few counts were recorded for this clone. This chain uses TRBV7-9 with TRBJ2-7; 7 bases fit TRBD1. Per the germline V gene, CDR1 is SEHNR and CDR2 is FQNEAQ (reference sequence). CDR3 size: 13 residues. V dropped 5 bases and J dropped 0; count of bases not matched to a gene: 1. In DNA, the CDR3 is TGTGCCAGCAGCGGGGACAGCTCCTACGAGCAGTACTTC. Translated: CASSGDSSYEQYF.

The V and J genes are TRBV4-1 and TRBJ2-3; D is perhaps TRBD2 (5 bases). Germline V CDR1 and CDR2: MGHRA, YSYEKL. V gave up 1 base and J gave up 5 bases, with 13 bases separating them. The CDR3 extends over 15 amino acids. DNA for the CDR3: TGCGCCAGCAGCCAAGTACCCGGGGTTAGAGATACGCAGTATTTT. Protein: CASSQVPGVRDTQYF.

V and J are TRBV6-1 and TRBJ1-2, with 10 bases lining up with TRBD1. This CDR3 contains 14 residues. J gave up 2 bases and V 6 bases, and 3 bases lay outside the gene matches. CDR1 MNHNS and CDR2 SASEGT come from the germline V gene. This CDR3 is CASRDRGSNYGYTF. In DNA form, the CDR3 reads TGTGCCAGCAGGGACAGGGGGTCCAACTATGGCTACACCTTC.

The chain uses TRBV6-5 and TRBJ1-4; weak D call: TRBD1 (6 bases). V shed 5 bases and J shed 8 bases, with 12 bases lying between them. Germline assignment: CDR1 MNHEY and CDR2 SVGAGI. The CDR3 extends over 13 amino acids. The CDR3 DNA sequence: TGTGCCAGCAGTCTGTACACAGGGGAAAAACTGTTTTTT. Amino acid sequence: CASSLYTGEKLFF.

The rearrangement joins TRBV18 to TRBJ2-2; the D is unclear. CDR1 and CDR2 from the germline V gene are KGHSH and LQKENI. The CDR3 is 15 amino acids. V was pared by 3 bases and J by 1 base, with 9 bases between. CDR3 sequence (DNA): TGTGCCAGCTCACCGGACGCCAGGAACACCGGGGAGCTGTTTTTT. Translating it yields CASSPDARNTGELFF.

This rearrangement joins TRBV19 to TRBJ2-1; 11 bases agree with TRBD1. The germline V gene has CDR1 LNHDA and CDR2 SQIVND (reference sequence). The CDR3 is 16 residues long. The trim removed 7 bases at V and 3 bases at J, leaving 8 bases unmatched. The CDR3 coding sequence is TGTGCCAGTATTGGGACCGGGACAGGGGGCTACAATGAGCAGTTCTTC. Translation: CASIGTGTGGYNEQFF.

V and J are TRBV5-6 and TRBJ2-5; D possibly corresponds to TRBD2 (6 bases). Between the trimmed V and J ends, which lost 7 bases and 3 bases, there was a span of 13 bases. The germline V gene has CDR1 SGHDT and CDR2 YYEEEE. This CDR3 is built from 13 residues. The DNA for the CDR3 is TGTGCCAGCGGCCTCGGGGGAAAAGAGACCCAGTACTTC. Amino acids: CASGLGGKETQYF.

The chain has TRBV13 and TRBJ2-5; no definite D call. Germline CDR1 and CDR2: PRHDT and FYEKMQ (reference sequence). Trimming cost V 4 bases and J 5 bases, with 11 bases left between them. This CDR3 has 13 residues. DNA of the CDR3: TGTGCCAGCAGCTCCTTAATGGTGGAGACCCAGTACTTC. It encodes CASSSLMVETQYF.

This clone occurred a few times. The chain joins TRBV5-4 to TRBJ2-2; 12 positions match TRBD2. The CDR3 has 17 amino acids. After removal of 2 bases from V and 2 bases from J, the junction contained 4 bases not matched to a gene. Germline V CDR1 and CDR2: SGHNT, YYREEE (reference sequence). CDR3 region: CASSLGLAGLNTGELFF. CDR3 nucleotide sequence: TGTGCCAGCAGCTTAGGACTAGCGGGACTAAACACCGGGGAGCTGTTTTTT.

The rearrangement links TRBV11-3 to TRBJ2-1, with 8 bases fitting TRBD2. CDR1 is SGHNT and CDR2 is YENEEA in the germline V gene. The CDR3 covers 17 residues. Trimming removed 1 base from V and 8 bases from J; junction bases left unmatched: 13. Here the CDR3 DNA reads TGTGCCAGCAGCTTAGGTCCCCTTTCGGGAGGGCCGCATGAGCAGTTCTTC. Its protein is CASSLGPLSGGPHEQFF.

This clone was detected only once. V and J are TRBV5-1 and TRBJ1-1; 7 bases match TRBD1. The CDR3 covers 15 residues. Germline V gives CDR1 SGHRS, CDR2 YFSETQ. The junction had 7 bases not matched to a gene; V was cut back by 4 bases and J by 1 base. CDR3 region: CASSGRTGGNTEAFF. The DNA of the CDR3 is TGCGCCAGCAGCGGGAGGACAGGCGGGAACACTGAAGCTTTCTTT.

This clone was detected only once. V is TRBV19 and J is TRBJ1-4; the D gene is possibly TRBD1 (5 bases). Germline lookup yields CDR1 LNHDA and CDR2 SQIVND (reference sequence). The V gene lost 10 bases and the J gene lost 8 bases, with 23 bases spanning the gap. The CDR3 spans 15 residues. The CDR3 here is CATTSGGKGKEKLFF. In nucleotides, the CDR3 is TGTGCCACTACCTCGGGGGGGAAGGGGAAGGAAAAACTGTTTTTT.

This clone was seen only a few times. The chain joins TRBV7-9 to TRBJ2-7; 8 bases align to TRBD1. The germline V gene encodes CDR1 SEHNR and CDR2 FQNEAQ (reference sequence). The CDR3 is 15 amino acids. V was clipped by 5 bases and J by 0 bases; unmatched bases: 6. The CDR3 region has the DNA TGTGCCAGCAGCGACCGGACAGGGAGCTCCTACGAGCAGTACTTC. It specifies CASSDRTGSSYEQYF.